This record looks at one TCR beta chain sequence and its context. Antigen unknown. The data were taken from a study of cytomegalovirus exposure and HLA in healthy donors. Study-level findings and limits: Highly shared variants forming one cluster were likely a sequencing artifact. Previous analysis showed most TCR beta V segments were productive about 90% or about 30% of the time.

The CDR3 covers 15 residues. V was shortened by 6 bases and J by 0 bases, with 12 bases between the two germline ends. Germline-derived CDR1 and CDR2 are LNHDA and SQIVND (reference sequence). With 60 Vbeta and 13 Jbeta primers, the PCR was carried out. Per the original data handling: Counted up in a later analysis, unique TCR beta chains came to about 83 million, with some 11 million shared. Data came from immunoSEQ multiplex PCR; TCRdb stores just in-frame clones and leaves some out. That table is the source of V, J and clone size, and D and trimming were worked out from the DNA. Of around 130,000 clones listed, about three quarters are singletons.

J is TRBJ2-1 and V is TRBV19, with D perhaps TRBD2 (6 bases). Sequencing input: PBMCs. This clonotype was obtained from a man in his forties in good health and CMV-seropositive. The CDR3 DNA follows: TGTGCCAGTAGCCCGGGGGAATCCTCCTACAATGAGCAGTTCTTC. It is translated as CASSPGESSYNEQFF.